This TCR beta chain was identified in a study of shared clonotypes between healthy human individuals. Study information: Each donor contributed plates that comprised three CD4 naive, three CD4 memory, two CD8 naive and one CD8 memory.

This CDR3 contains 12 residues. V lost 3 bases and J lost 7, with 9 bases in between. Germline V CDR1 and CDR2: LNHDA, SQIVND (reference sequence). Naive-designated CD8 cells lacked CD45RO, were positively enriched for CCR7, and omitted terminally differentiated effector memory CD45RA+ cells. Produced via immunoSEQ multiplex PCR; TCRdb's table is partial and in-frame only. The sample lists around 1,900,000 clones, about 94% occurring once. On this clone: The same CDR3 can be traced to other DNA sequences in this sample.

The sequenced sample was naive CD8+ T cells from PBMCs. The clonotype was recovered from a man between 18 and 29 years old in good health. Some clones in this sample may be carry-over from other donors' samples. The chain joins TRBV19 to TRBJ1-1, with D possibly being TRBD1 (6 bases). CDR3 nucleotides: TGTGCCAGTAGTATTGGACAGATTGAAGCTTTCTTT. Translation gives CASSIGQIEAFF.